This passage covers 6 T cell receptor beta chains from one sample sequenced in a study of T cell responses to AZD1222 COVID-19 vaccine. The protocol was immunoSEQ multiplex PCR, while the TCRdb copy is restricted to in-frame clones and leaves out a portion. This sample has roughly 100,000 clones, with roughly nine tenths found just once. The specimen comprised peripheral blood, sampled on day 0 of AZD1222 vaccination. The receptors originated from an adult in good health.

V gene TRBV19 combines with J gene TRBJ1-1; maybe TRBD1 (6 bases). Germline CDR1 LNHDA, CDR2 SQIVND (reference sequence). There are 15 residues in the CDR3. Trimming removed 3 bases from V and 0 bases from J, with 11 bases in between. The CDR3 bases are TGTGCCAGTAGTATCTGGGACACCGTGAACACTGAAGCTTTCTTT. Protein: CASSIWDTVNTEAFF.

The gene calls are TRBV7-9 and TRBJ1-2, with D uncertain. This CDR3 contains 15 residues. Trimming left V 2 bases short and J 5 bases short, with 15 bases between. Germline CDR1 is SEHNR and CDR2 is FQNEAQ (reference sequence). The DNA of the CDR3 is TGTGCCAGCAGCTTAATGGCCGCGACTTTTTATGGCTACACCTTC. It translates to CASSLMAATFYGYTF.

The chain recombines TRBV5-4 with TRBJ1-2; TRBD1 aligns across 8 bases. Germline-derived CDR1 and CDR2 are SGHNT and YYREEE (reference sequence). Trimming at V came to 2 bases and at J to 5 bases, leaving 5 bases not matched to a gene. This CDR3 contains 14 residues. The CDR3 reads CASSFMGQEYGYTF. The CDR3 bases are TGTGCCAGCAGCTTTATGGGACAGGAGTATGGCTACACCTTC.

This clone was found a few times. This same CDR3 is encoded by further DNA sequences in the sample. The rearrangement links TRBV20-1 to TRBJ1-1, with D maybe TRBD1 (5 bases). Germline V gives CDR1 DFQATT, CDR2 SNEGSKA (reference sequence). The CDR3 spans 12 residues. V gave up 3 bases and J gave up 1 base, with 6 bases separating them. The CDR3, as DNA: TGCAGTGCTAGTCAGGGGAACACTGAAGCTTTCTTT. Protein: CSASQGNTEAFF.

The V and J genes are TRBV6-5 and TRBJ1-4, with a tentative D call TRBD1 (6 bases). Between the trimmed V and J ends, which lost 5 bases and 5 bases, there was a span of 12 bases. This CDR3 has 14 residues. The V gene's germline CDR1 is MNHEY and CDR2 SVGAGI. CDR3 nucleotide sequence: TGTGCCAGCAGTAAGACAGGACGAAATGAAAAACTGTTTTTT. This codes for CASSKTGRNEKLFF.

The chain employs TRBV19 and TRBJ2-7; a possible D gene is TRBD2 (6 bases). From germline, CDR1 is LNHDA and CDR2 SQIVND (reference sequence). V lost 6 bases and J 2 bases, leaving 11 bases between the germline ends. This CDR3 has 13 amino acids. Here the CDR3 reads CASREGGAYEQYF. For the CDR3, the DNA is TGTGCCAGTAGAGAAGGAGGGGCCTACGAGCAGTACTTC.